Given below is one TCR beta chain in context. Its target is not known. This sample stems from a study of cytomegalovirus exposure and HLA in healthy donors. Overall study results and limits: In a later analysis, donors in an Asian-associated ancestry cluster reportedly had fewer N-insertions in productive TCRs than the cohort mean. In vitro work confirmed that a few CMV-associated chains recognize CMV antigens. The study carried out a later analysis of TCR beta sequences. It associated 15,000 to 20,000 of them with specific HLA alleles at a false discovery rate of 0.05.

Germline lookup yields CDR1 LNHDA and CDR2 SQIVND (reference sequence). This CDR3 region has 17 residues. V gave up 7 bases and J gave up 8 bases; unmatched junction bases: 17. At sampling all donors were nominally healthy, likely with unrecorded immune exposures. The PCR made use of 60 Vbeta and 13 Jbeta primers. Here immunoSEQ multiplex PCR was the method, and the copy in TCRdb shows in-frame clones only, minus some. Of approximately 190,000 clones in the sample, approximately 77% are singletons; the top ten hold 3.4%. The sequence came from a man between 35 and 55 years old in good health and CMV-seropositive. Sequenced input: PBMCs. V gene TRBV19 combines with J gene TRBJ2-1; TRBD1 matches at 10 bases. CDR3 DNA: TGTGCCAGTAATAAATTCTCATCCGGGACAGGGGAATATGAGCAGTTCTTC. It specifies CASNKFSSGTGEYEQFF. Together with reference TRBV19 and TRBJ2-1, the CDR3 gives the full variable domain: DGGITQSPKYLFRKEGQNVTLSCEQNLNHDAMYWYRQDPGQGLRLIYYSQIVNDFQKGDIAEGYSVSREKKESFPLTVTSAQKNPTAFYLCASNKFSSGTGEYEQFFGPGTRLTVL.